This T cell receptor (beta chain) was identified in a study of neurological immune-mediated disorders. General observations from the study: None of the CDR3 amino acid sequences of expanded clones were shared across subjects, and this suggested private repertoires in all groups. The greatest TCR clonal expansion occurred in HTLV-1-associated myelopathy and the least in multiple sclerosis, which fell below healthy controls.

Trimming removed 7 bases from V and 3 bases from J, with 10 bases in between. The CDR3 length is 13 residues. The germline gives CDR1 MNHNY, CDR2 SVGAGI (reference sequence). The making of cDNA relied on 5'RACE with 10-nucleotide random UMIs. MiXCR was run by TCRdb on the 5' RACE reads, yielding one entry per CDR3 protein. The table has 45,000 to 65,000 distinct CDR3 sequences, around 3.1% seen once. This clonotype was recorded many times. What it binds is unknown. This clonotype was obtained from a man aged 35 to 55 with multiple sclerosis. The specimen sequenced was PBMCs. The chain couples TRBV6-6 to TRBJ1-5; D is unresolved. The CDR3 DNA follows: TGTGCCAGCAACTTTATGACCAATCAGCCCCAGCATTTT. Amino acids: CASNFMTNQPQHF.